Listed below are T cell receptor beta chains from one sample, sequenced in a study of type 1 regulatory T cells. These receptors are not linked to any known antigen. From the reads, TCRdb called clonotypes with MiXCR, one entry per CDR3 protein. The data show about 60,000 distinct CDR3 sequences, less than 70% seen once. Sequencing input: cultured non-Tr1 T cells, either the whole culture or a sorted T cell fraction (not recorded which). All receptors derive from a human donor in good health. Both conserved end residues are part of each CDR3. D genes are given only for firm matches. Only some rows state a clone size, as once, few, many or a class for expanded clones.

j_call: TRBJ2-5; d_call: -; v_call: TRBV11-2; clone_size: -; cdr3_aa: CASSPLGPLETQYF; cdr3_nt: TGTGCCAGCAGCCCCCTCGGGCCACTGGAGACCCAGTACTTC
j_call: TRBJ2-7; d_call: TRBD1; v_call: TRBV6-1; clone_size: -; cdr3_aa: CASSVDRIYEQYF; cdr3_nt: TGTGCCAGCAGTGTGGACAGGATCTACGAGCAGTACTTC
j_call: TRBJ2-7; d_call: TRBD1; v_call: TRBV25-1; clone_size: -; cdr3_aa: CASSLTGDEQYF; cdr3_nt: TGTGCCAGCAGTCTCACAGGGGACGAGCAGTACTTC
j_call: TRBJ2-7; d_call: TRBD2; v_call: TRBV7-8; clone_size: -; cdr3_aa: CASSAEGQGTSGISEQYF; cdr3_nt: TGTGCCAGCAGCGCGGAGGGACAGGGGACTAGCGGGATAAGCGAGCAGTACTTC
j_call: TRBJ2-5; d_call: -; v_call: TRBV7-2; clone_size: -; cdr3_aa: CASSLGKGPYQETQYF; cdr3_nt: TGTGCCAGCAGCTTAGGAAAGGGACCGTACCAAGAGACCCAGTACTTC
j_call: TRBJ2-5; d_call: -; v_call: TRBV7-2; clone_size: medium-sized; cdr3_aa: CASSPAPGDQYF; cdr3_nt: TGTGCCAGCAGCCCCGCCCCGGGAGACCAGTACTTC
j_call: TRBJ2-1; d_call: -; v_call: TRBV11-2; clone_size: few; cdr3_aa: CASSLDRDNEQFF; cdr3_nt: TGTGCCAGCAGCTTAGATCGGGACAATGAGCAGTTCTTC
j_call: TRBJ1-3; d_call: -; v_call: TRBV28; clone_size: -; cdr3_aa: CASNEPTSAGNIIYF; cdr3_nt: TGTGCCAGCAATGAACCCACCTCGGCTGGAAACATCATATATTTT
j_call: TRBJ2-7; d_call: -; v_call: TRBV10-2; clone_size: -; cdr3_aa: CASSDGRLSYEQYF; cdr3_nt: TGCGCCAGCAGTGACGGCCGACTCTCCTACGAGCAGTACTTC
j_call: TRBJ2-7; d_call: -; v_call: TRBV20-1; clone_size: -; cdr3_aa: CSATGPSGGYEQYF; cdr3_nt: TGCAGTGCTACCGGGCCAAGCGGAGGATACGAGCAGTACTTC
j_call: TRBJ1-5; d_call: -; v_call: TRBV5-1; clone_size: -; cdr3_aa: CASSLDGGGQPQHF; cdr3_nt: TGCGCCAGCAGCTTGGACGGGGGCGGTCAGCCCCAGCATTTT
j_call: TRBJ1-5; d_call: -; v_call: TRBV5-5; clone_size: -; cdr3_aa: CASSFSLTALSNQPQHF; cdr3_nt: TGTGCCAGCAGCTTTTCACTTACAGCTCTCAGCAATCAGCCCCAGCATTTT
j_call: TRBJ1-2; d_call: TRBD1; v_call: TRBV4-1; clone_size: -; cdr3_aa: CASSQGRDRGYGYTF; cdr3_nt: TGCGCCAGCAGCCAAGGTCGCGACAGGGGGTATGGCTACACCTTC
j_call: TRBJ2-7; d_call: TRBD1; v_call: TRBV7-2; clone_size: -; cdr3_aa: CASSFGQAAVYEQYF; cdr3_nt: TGTGCCAGCAGCTTCGGACAGGCCGCGGTCTACGAGCAGTACTTC
j_call: TRBJ2-5; d_call: TRBD2; v_call: TRBV13; clone_size: -; cdr3_aa: CASSSRLAGWNQETQYF; cdr3_nt: TGTGCCAGCAGCTCCAGACTAGCGGGATGGAACCAAGAGACCCAGTACTTC
j_call: TRBJ2-1; d_call: TRBD2; v_call: TRBV19; clone_size: -; cdr3_aa: CASNLGTSRGSEQFF; cdr3_nt: TGTGCCAGTAACCTTGGGACTAGCAGAGGCAGTGAGCAGTTCTTC
j_call: TRBJ1-1; d_call: -; v_call: TRBV5-1; clone_size: -; cdr3_aa: CASSPGDLAEAFF; cdr3_nt: TGCGCCAGCAGCCCCGGGGATTTGGCTGAAGCTTTCTTT
j_call: TRBJ2-7; d_call: -; v_call: TRBV5-1; clone_size: -; cdr3_aa: CASSGDPLEEQYF; cdr3_nt: TGCGCCAGTTCCGGGGACCCCCTGGAGGAGCAGTACTTC
j_call: TRBJ1-1; d_call: -; v_call: TRBV4-1; clone_size: few; cdr3_aa: CASSHVGWAGELNTEAFF; cdr3_nt: TGCGCCAGCAGCCACGTAGGGTGGGCAGGGGAGCTGAACACTGAAGCTTTCTTT
j_call: TRBJ2-7; d_call: TRBD2; v_call: TRBV20-1; clone_size: -; cdr3_aa: CSAPKPGLAGFRYEQYF; cdr3_nt: TGCAGTGCTCCCAAACCGGGACTAGCGGGATTCCGGTACGAGCAGTACTTC
j_call: TRBJ2-1; d_call: -; v_call: TRBV19; clone_size: -; cdr3_aa: CASSTPQEQFF; cdr3_nt: TGTGCCAGTAGCACCCCCCAGGAGCAGTTCTTC
j_call: TRBJ2-6; d_call: -; v_call: TRBV5-6; clone_size: -; cdr3_aa: CASSLYGSGANVLTF; cdr3_nt: TGTGCCAGCAGCTTGTACGGCTCTGGGGCCAACGTCCTGACTTTC
j_call: TRBJ2-5; d_call: -; v_call: TRBV7-3; clone_size: -; cdr3_aa: CASSLMARETQYF; cdr3_nt: TGTGCCAGCAGCTTAATGGCCCGGGAGACCCAGTACTTC
j_call: TRBJ2-5; d_call: -; v_call: TRBV10-3; clone_size: -; cdr3_aa: CAISEPETWGQETQYF; cdr3_nt: TGTGCCATCAGTGAGCCCGAGACTTGGGGTCAAGAGACCCAGTACTTC
j_call: TRBJ2-3; d_call: -; v_call: TRBV7-2; clone_size: few; cdr3_aa: CASSLALSGTDTQYF; cdr3_nt: TGTGCCAGCAGCTTAGCGCTAAGCGGCACAGATACGCAGTATTTT
j_call: TRBJ2-1; d_call: -; v_call: TRBV6-1; clone_size: -; cdr3_aa: CASSELDQSYNEQFF; cdr3_nt: TGTGCCAGCAGTGAACTGGACCAATCATACAATGAGCAGTTCTTC
j_call: TRBJ2-1; d_call: -; v_call: TRBV11-2; clone_size: -; cdr3_aa: CASSRRQQSSYNEQFF; cdr3_nt: TGTGCCAGCAGCAGAAGACAGCAGAGCTCCTACAATGAGCAGTTCTTC
j_call: TRBJ1-2; d_call: TRBD1; v_call: TRBV5-4; clone_size: -; cdr3_aa: CASGRGYGYTF; cdr3_nt: TGTGCCAGCGGCAGGGGGTATGGCTACACCTTC
j_call: TRBJ1-5; d_call: -; v_call: TRBV6-1; clone_size: -; cdr3_aa: CASSEGSRGGDQPQHF; cdr3_nt: TGTGCCAGCAGTGAAGGTAGTCGGGGAGGAGACCAGCCCCAGCATTTT
j_call: TRBJ2-1; d_call: -; v_call: TRBV6-1; clone_size: -; cdr3_aa: CASSEAMGGKSYNEQFF; cdr3_nt: TGTGCCAGCAGTGAAGCGATGGGGGGCAAATCCTACAATGAGCAGTTCTTC
j_call: TRBJ2-3; d_call: TRBD1; v_call: TRBV24-1; clone_size: -; cdr3_aa: CATSDRQGEGTDTQYF; cdr3_nt: TGTGCCACCAGTGATCGCCAGGGGGAAGGCACAGATACGCAGTATTTT
j_call: TRBJ2-5; d_call: -; v_call: TRBV5-1; clone_size: -; cdr3_aa: CASSSPDGDSSETQYF; cdr3_nt: TGCGCCAGCAGCTCACCAGACGGGGACTCGTCGGAGACCCAGTACTTC
j_call: TRBJ2-1; d_call: TRBD2; v_call: TRBV20-1; clone_size: -; cdr3_aa: CSASRAGGRSNEQFF; cdr3_nt: TGCAGTGCTTCCAGAGCGGGAGGAAGGAGCAATGAGCAGTTCTTC
j_call: TRBJ2-5; d_call: -; v_call: TRBV29-1; clone_size: once; cdr3_aa: CSVGPETGGKTQYF; cdr3_nt: TGCAGCGTGGGGCCTGAGACCGGCGGCAAGACCCAGTACTTC
j_call: TRBJ2-2; d_call: -; v_call: TRBV20-1; clone_size: once; cdr3_aa: CSAPRITDTGELFF; cdr3_nt: TGCAGTGCTCCACGAATTACAGATACCGGGGAGCTGTTTTTT
j_call: TRBJ2-5; d_call: -; v_call: TRBV7-8; clone_size: -; cdr3_aa: CASSRSRVGLQKETQYF; cdr3_nt: TGTGCCAGCAGCCGGAGCCGAGTGGGTTTGCAAAAAGAGACCCAGTACTTC
j_call: TRBJ2-5; d_call: -; v_call: TRBV20-1; clone_size: -; cdr3_aa: CSAVRGQLQETQYF; cdr3_nt: TGCAGTGCGGTCCGAGGACAGCTCCAAGAGACCCAGTACTTC
j_call: TRBJ1-5; d_call: TRBD1; v_call: TRBV2; clone_size: few; cdr3_aa: CATGRDSLSNQPQHF; cdr3_nt: TGTGCCACCGGCCGGGACAGCCTGAGCAATCAGCCCCAGCATTTT
j_call: TRBJ1-5; d_call: -; v_call: TRBV20-1; clone_size: -; cdr3_aa: CSADTGGYRNQPQHF; cdr3_nt: TGCAGTGCTGATACAGGAGGGTATCGCAATCAGCCCCAGCATTTT
j_call: TRBJ1-2; d_call: -; v_call: TRBV19; clone_size: -; cdr3_aa: CASSRADIDGYTF; cdr3_nt: TGTGCCAGTAGTCGAGCCGACATCGATGGCTACACCTTC
j_call: TRBJ2-3; d_call: -; v_call: TRBV5-4; clone_size: -; cdr3_aa: CASSLSGRPDTQYF; cdr3_nt: TGTGCCAGCAGCCTCTCGGGGAGACCAGATACGCAGTATTTT
j_call: TRBJ2-2; d_call: -; v_call: TRBV5-5; clone_size: -; cdr3_aa: CASSLANPYQGRTGELFF; cdr3_nt: TGTGCCAGCAGCTTGGCCAATCCATATCAGGGTCGTACCGGGGAGCTGTTTTTT
j_call: TRBJ2-4; d_call: -; v_call: TRBV15; clone_size: -; cdr3_aa: CATSRDPRTAEIQYF; cdr3_nt: TGTGCCACCAGCAGAGATCCACGGACGGCGGAAATTCAGTACTTC
j_call: TRBJ1-3; d_call: -; v_call: TRBV5-4; clone_size: -; cdr3_aa: CASSLSPGKPYF; cdr3_nt: TGTGCCAGCAGCTTGAGTCCAGGGAAGCCATATTTT
j_call: TRBJ2-2; d_call: TRBD2; v_call: TRBV20-1; clone_size: -; cdr3_aa: CSSVAGTSGELFF; cdr3_nt: TGCAGTTCTGTAGCGGGAACTTCCGGGGAGCTGTTTTTT
j_call: TRBJ1-1; d_call: -; v_call: TRBV5-1; clone_size: once; cdr3_aa: CASSTDGVGTEAFF; cdr3_nt: TGCGCCAGCAGCACCGATGGGGTGGGGACTGAAGCTTTCTTT
j_call: TRBJ1-2; d_call: -; v_call: TRBV5-1; clone_size: -; cdr3_aa: CASNLDTGNYGYTF; cdr3_nt: TGCGCCAGCAACCTGGACACAGGAAACTATGGCTACACCTTC
j_call: TRBJ1-4; d_call: -; v_call: TRBV5-1; clone_size: few; cdr3_aa: CASSSGTSNEKLFF; cdr3_nt: TGCGCCAGCAGCAGCGGGACGTCGAATGAAAAACTGTTTTTT
j_call: TRBJ2-7; d_call: TRBD1; v_call: TRBV4-3; clone_size: few; cdr3_aa: CASSQRTGEGEQYF; cdr3_nt: TGCGCCAGCAGCCAGCGGACAGGGGAGGGCGAGCAGTACTTC
j_call: TRBJ1-5; d_call: -; v_call: TRBV12-3/TRBV12-4; clone_size: -; cdr3_aa: CASSFRTQGRNQPQHF; cdr3_nt: TGTGCCAGCAGTTTCCGAACACAGGGTCGAAATCAGCCCCAGCATTTT
j_call: TRBJ1-5; d_call: -; v_call: TRBV6-2/TRBV6-3; clone_size: -; cdr3_aa: CASSDTGTAHF; cdr3_nt: TGTGCCAGCAGCGACACAGGGACTGCGCATTTT
j_call: TRBJ1-1; d_call: -; v_call: TRBV19; clone_size: -; cdr3_aa: CASSIGWSTEAFF; cdr3_nt: TGTGCCAGTAGTATTGGATGGTCCACTGAAGCTTTCTTT
j_call: TRBJ2-5; d_call: -; v_call: TRBV20-1; clone_size: -; cdr3_aa: CSAPPGVKGETQYF; cdr3_nt: TGCAGTGCTCCCCCCGGGGTTAAGGGCGAGACCCAGTACTTC